Sequencing of this T cell receptor beta chain was carried out in a study of blood T cell repertoires in COVID-19 (dated by TCRdb to the early 2020s). About the investigation overall: Samples covering the acute and convalescent phases of COVID-19 were provided by collaborators in the United States, Italy and Spain. The material from the prospective study consisted of cDNA or gDNA derived from T cells, B-cell-depleted T cells, or PBMCs. Subjects who had been exposed to COVID-19, were actively infected with it, or had recovered from it provided the deeply sampled blood TCRbeta repertoires that made up the dataset. The repertoires were released in a freely available public database meant as a resource for research on the immune response to SARS-CoV-2. Samples came from the ongoing ImmuneRACE study (first 160 participants) plus 1,254 subjects from 6 global collaborators. The sample metadata nearly always contained a de-identified subject ID, COVID-19 status, age in years and sex. Where available, HLA class I and class II types were obtained from metadata supplied by the sample provider rather than from assay-based typing.

This clone turned up a few times. Which antigen it targets is not known. No clone much larger than this one lies a single base away; base qualities are absent. Summary of the overall study and its limitations: Clinical and demographic metadata were provided uncurated, with the amount varying by source and participant.

There are 13 amino acids in the CDR3, from cysteine to phenylalanine inclusive. Of all the DNA, just the CDR3 is kept, 39 bases in frame from base 1. V drops 0 bases and J drops 7 bases, leaving 10 bases in between. CDR1 GTSNPN and CDR2 SVGIG are derived from the germline V gene (reference sequence). The immunoSEQ Assay, a bias-controlled multiplex PCR, was used to amplify TCRbeta CDR3 regions from genomic DNA. From the authors' description of their analysis: The number of nucleated cells in each sample was estimated from the amplification of reference gene primers within the assay. Sequence reads were collapsed and filtered to measure the absolute abundance of every unique TCRbeta CDR3 rearrangement. For each sample, productive Simpson clonality was calculated as the square root of Simpson's diversity index over productive rearrangements. The table was pulled from immuneACCESS by TCRdb, which kept in-frame rearrangements only. Such tables lose some clones; where checked, under half of the loss comes from unresolved V genes, and the rest has no known cause. The DNA was the basis for D and trimming; V, J and clone size are from that table. This sample holds approximately 300,000 clones; more than 85% were observed only once. The ten largest clones capture almost 4% of the sample.

Participants in the prospective study were enrolled through a virtual design, were aged roughly 18 to 95 years, and lived in approximately 25 United States geographic areas. Cohort assignment in the prospective study relied on participant-reported clinical history from a screening survey and a study questionnaire. A participant counted as exposed if, within 2 weeks of entering the study, that participant had been in contact with someone who had a PCR-confirmed or clinician-diagnosed COVID-19 case. Each participant in the prospective study had whole blood, serum and a nasopharyngeal or oropharyngeal swab collected by mobile phlebotomists. Prospective study participants could optionally give additional blood draws and questionnaires over an approximately two-month period. Before DNA extraction, prospective study blood samples were shipped either frozen or at room temperature.

This receptor was identified in a woman aged 30 to 39 who had been exposed to COVID-19. The chain was built from TRBV30 and TRBJ1-5; TRBD1 is a possible D gene, resting on 6 matching bases. The specimen sequenced was PBMCs or T cells enriched from blood (not recorded which). The CDR3 has the sequence CAWSVHQGQPQHF. The nucleotide sequence is given as TGTGCCTGGAGTGTACATCAGGGGCAGCCCCAGCATTTT.